The subject of this entry is one T cell receptor beta chain. The antigen is undetermined. These data originate in a study of T-cell reconstitution after alpha-beta-depleted transplantation in children. General study results and limits: One year post-transplant, T-cell counts and diversity were largely derived from T cells produced anew. Several hundred expanded graft clones reportedly supplied alpha-beta T cells about two months after transplant. The origin of high day-60 TCRbeta diversity in some patients lay in surviving recipient T cells and thymic progenitors.

The CDR3 contains 16 residues. Looked up from germline, CDR1 is SGHRS and CDR2 is YFSETQ. J lost 6 bases, V lost 4 bases, and 13 bases had no gene match. Construction of the TCRbeta library involved unique molecular identifiers. One entry per CDR3 protein, called by TCRdb with MiXCR from the PCR reads. This sample has roughly 400,000 distinct CDR3 sequences, with over 40% found just once. The source was PBMCs, collected before TCRalphabeta/CD19-depleted stem cell transplant. This receptor was obtained from a girl aged 2 to 9 with aplastic anemia, due to receive a stem cell transplant. V is TRBV5-1 and J is TRBJ2-1, with 7 positions matching TRBD1. This chain's CDR3 is CASSPLRDSQPNEQFF. The CDR3 nucleotides read TGCGCCAGCAGCCCACTCCGGGACAGTCAACCCAATGAGCAGTTCTTC.